This record looks at one T cell receptor beta chain sequence and its context. Generated by immunoSEQ multiplex PCR, the TCRdb table keeps only in-frame clones and is missing some. Among about 1,500,000 clones, roughly 96% were seen once, and the ten largest hold over 1%. These data are taken from a study of shared clonotypes between healthy human individuals. The TCR originated in a man younger than 45 in good health. Sample: naive CD4+ T cells sorted from blood. The subset was: CD45RA+ positively selected.

CDR3 nucleotides: TGTGCCAGCTCGCCTATTAGCACAGATACGCAGTATTTT. This translates into CASSPISTDTQYF. V is TRBV28 and J is TRBJ2-3; D is undetermined. The germline V and J ends were trimmed by 8 bases and 0 bases, with 9 bases remaining between them. The CDR3 is made up of 13 amino acids. In germline, CDR1 is MDHEN, CDR2 SYDVKM. The full variable domain, completed using reference TRBV28 and TRBJ2-3, is DVKVTQSSRYLVKRTGEKVFLECVQDMDHENMFWYRQDPGLGLRLIYFSYDVKMKEKGDIPEGYSVSREKKERFSLILESASTNQTSMYLCASSPISTDTQYFGPGTRLTVL.